This is a list of T cell receptor beta chains from one sample in a study of OX40 agonist ivuxolimab in advanced cancers. Profiling relied on immunoSEQ multiplex PCR, and the TCRdb table lists in-frame clones only, not all of them. The sample gives tens of thousands of clones, 93% of which show up once; roughly 13% is in the top ten. The sequencing here drew on CD4+ or CD8+ T cells sorted from blood, taken in a trial of the OX40 agonist ivuxolimab. All receptors come from an adult with an advanced solid tumor such as melanoma, head and neck, liver or kidney cancer. Each CDR3 is given with its conserved first and last residue. Fields, in order: CDR3 protein, CDR3 DNA, V gene, J gene, D gene, clone size. The D gene is left open where the match is weak. A row's size may be missing; if present it is once, few, many or a size class.

CASSQDAGALNTEAFF	TGCGCCAGCAGCCAAGATGCAGGGGCCTTGAACACTGAAGCTTTCTTT	TRBV4-1	TRBJ1-1	-	-
CASSLSYGYTF	TGTGCCAGCAGCTTATCCTATGGCTACACCTTC	TRBV7-2	TRBJ1-2	-	-
CASSDSPNRGCTEAFF	TGTGCCAGCAGTGACTCCCCGAACAGGGGGTGCACTGAAGCTTTCTTT	TRBV6-4	TRBJ1-1	TRBD1	-
CASSLQGTTYNEQFF	TGTGCCAGCAGCTTACAGGGGACCACCTACAATGAGCAGTTCTTC	TRBV7-3	TRBJ2-1	-	-
CASSRDRVVGDEQFF	TGCGCCAGCAGCCGGGACAGGGTAGTTGGCGATGAGCAGTTCTTC	TRBV4-3	TRBJ2-1	TRBD1	-
CASSLRQGGPNYGYTF	TGTGCCAGCAGTTTACGGCAGGGGGGCCCTAACTATGGCTACACCTTC	TRBV27	TRBJ1-2	TRBD1	-
CASSHGGGRTGELFF	TGTGCCAGCAGCCATGGTGGGGGGCGAACCGGGGAGCTGTTTTTT	TRBV7-9	TRBJ2-2	-	-
CASSLIAGGLNEQFF	TGTGCCAGCAGTTTGATAGCGGGAGGACTCAATGAGCAGTTCTTC	TRBV28	TRBJ2-1	TRBD2	-
CASSLQGNTEAFF	TGTGCCAGTAGTCTCCAGGGGAACACTGAAGCTTTCTTT	TRBV19	TRBJ1-1	-	-
CASSPSAVAGNTIYF	TGTGCCAGTAGTCCCTCGGCAGTAGCGGGAAACACCATATATTTT	TRBV19	TRBJ1-3	-	-
CASSQGGGSGNTIYF	TGTGCCAGCAGCCAAGGTGGGGGTTCAGGAAACACCATATATTTT	TRBV4-2	TRBJ1-3	-	once
CSVAWGTEAFF	TGCAGCGTTGCGTGGGGTACTGAAGCTTTCTTT	TRBV29-1	TRBJ1-1	-	-
CASSFSYEQYF	TGTGCCAGCAGTTTTTCCTACGAGCAGTACTTC	TRBV28	TRBJ2-7	-	-
CASPGWSGNTIYF	TGTGCCAGCCCAGGGTGGAGCGGAAACACCATATATTTT	TRBV19	TRBJ1-3	-	-
CASSYGRMNTGELFF	TGTGCCAGCAGTTATGGCAGGATGAACACCGGGGAGCTGTTTTTT	TRBV6-5	TRBJ2-2	-	-
CASSLTGRGRIGTEAFF	TGTGCCAGCAGCTTAACTGGAAGGGGGCGGATTGGCACTGAAGCTTTCTTT	TRBV7-3	TRBJ1-1	TRBD1	-
CASSLGTASTDTQYF	TGTGCCAGCAGCCTAGGAACCGCATCCACAGATACGCAGTATTTT	TRBV7-9	TRBJ2-3	-	-
CASSLNTEAFF	TGTGCCAGCAGCTTAAACACTGAAGCTTTCTTT	TRBV5-6	TRBJ1-1	-	-
CASSSRHDNQPQHF	TGTGCCAGCAGCTCGAGACATGACAATCAGCCCCAGCATTTT	TRBV5-6	TRBJ1-5	-	-
CASSIGRGRADTQYF	TGTGCCAGCAGCATTGGGAGGGGTCGGGCAGATACGCAGTATTTT	TRBV9	TRBJ2-3	TRBD2	once
CAIRPGQNYGYTF	TGTGCCATCAGACCGGGACAGAACTATGGCTACACCTTC	TRBV10-3	TRBJ1-2	TRBD1	-
CASSFLTGHDTEAFF	TGTGCCAGCAGTTTCTTAACGGGACATGACACTGAAGCTTTCTTT	TRBV6-5	TRBJ1-1	-	-
CASSPTGGGYNEQFF	TGTGCCAGCAGCCCGACAGGGGGCGGCTACAATGAGCAGTTCTTC	TRBV27	TRBJ2-1	TRBD1	-
CASSTVSGELFF	TGTGCCAGCAGTACTGTCTCCGGGGAGCTGTTTTTT	TRBV6-5	TRBJ2-2	-	-
CASSYVTGAATEAFF	TGTGCCAGCAGTTACGTCACAGGGGCAGCGACTGAAGCTTTCTTT	TRBV6-6	TRBJ1-1	TRBD1	-
CASSLLGDTQYF	TGTGCCAGCAGTTTATTAGGTGATACGCAGTATTTT	TRBV28	TRBJ2-3	-	-
CASSLVFGTSYEQYF	TGTGCCAGCAGCTTAGTTTTCGGGACTTCCTACGAGCAGTACTTC	TRBV7-3	TRBJ2-7	-	-
CASSIAGGSAYEQYF	TGTGCCAGTAGTATCGCCGGAGGTAGTGCCTACGAGCAGTACTTC	TRBV19	TRBJ2-7	-	-
CASSSRQGAQEQYF	TGTGCCAGCAGCTCCCGACAGGGGGCGCAGGAGCAGTACTTC	TRBV7-9	TRBJ2-7	TRBD1	-
CASSPGGGSNQPQHF	TGTGCCAGCAGCCCCGGTGGAGGGAGCAATCAGCCCCAGCATTTT	TRBV9	TRBJ1-5	-	-
CSAEGQDPYEQYF	TGCAGCGCTGAAGGGCAGGACCCCTACGAGCAGTACTTC	TRBV29-1	TRBJ2-7	-	-
CASSLGTVDYTEAFF	TGTGCCAGCAGTTTAGGGACCGTAGATTACACTGAAGCTTTCTTT	TRBV27	TRBJ1-1	-	-
CASSFTSARVYEQYF	TGTGCCAGCAGCTTTACTAGCGCCAGGGTCTACGAGCAGTACTTC	TRBV7-2	TRBJ2-7	TRBD2	-
CASRSRLAALNEQFF	TGTGCCAGCAGATCGAGACTAGCGGCCTTGAATGAGCAGTTCTTC	TRBV13	TRBJ2-1	TRBD2	-
CASSQGVEWGAVNTEAFF	TGCGCCAGCAGCCAAGGGGTCGAATGGGGCGCGGTGAACACTGAAGCTTTCTTT	TRBV4-3	TRBJ1-1	-	-
CATSVSFNQPQHF	TGTGCCACCAGCGTCAGCTTCAATCAGCCCCAGCATTTT	TRBV15	TRBJ1-5	-	few
CASSADPGDYEQYF	TGTGCCAGCAGCGCCGACCCTGGGGACTACGAGCAGTACTTC	TRBV9	TRBJ2-7	-	-
CASSLFPGDSYEQYF	TGTGCCAGCAGCTTATTTCCAGGGGATTCATACGAGCAGTACTTC	TRBV7-3	TRBJ2-7	-	-
CASSQEGGIGEKLFF	TGCGCCAGCAGCCAAGAAGGTGGAATTGGGGAAAAACTGTTTTTT	TRBV4-1	TRBJ1-4	-	once
CATSRDSPGGIYGYTF	TGTGCCACCAGCAGAGATTCCCCCGGGGGGATTTATGGCTACACCTTC	TRBV15	TRBJ1-2	-	-
CASSPGGGGSEQYF	TGTGCCAGTAGCCCGGGGGGGGGAGGCTCCGAGCAGTACTTC	TRBV19	TRBJ2-7	TRBD2	-
CASSQEGGNSYEQYF	TGCGCCAGCAGCCAAGAAGGGGGGAACTCCTACGAGCAGTACTTC	TRBV4-3	TRBJ2-7	-	-
CASSPPGTGMNTEAFF	TGTGCCAGCAGTCCCCCCGGGACAGGGATGAACACTGAAGCTTTCTTT	TRBV27	TRBJ1-1	TRBD1	-
CASSNSGSGYEQYF	TGTGCCAGCAGTAATAGCGGGAGTGGTTACGAGCAGTACTTC	TRBV27	TRBJ2-7	TRBD2	-
CASRWGENTGELFF	TGTGCCAGCAGGTGGGGGGAGAACACCGGGGAGCTGTTTTTT	TRBV6-5	TRBJ2-2	-	-
CATTTWQGRYEQYF	TGTGCCACCACTACCTGGCAGGGACGCTACGAGCAGTACTTC	TRBV27	TRBJ2-7	-	-
CASSGGPQGRWGSPLHF	TGTGCCAGCAGCGGAGGGCCCCAGGGGAGGTGGGGTTCACCCCTCCACTTT	TRBV9	TRBJ1-6	-	-
CASQLTVNYGYTF	TGTGCCAGCCAGTTGACGGTTAACTATGGCTACACCTTC	TRBV6-5	TRBJ1-2	-	few
CASSETGWNEQFF	TGTGCCAGCAGCGAAACAGGGTGGAATGAGCAGTTCTTC	TRBV9	TRBJ2-1	-	-
CASNFWGPDTEAFF	TGTGCCAGCAACTTTTGGGGTCCTGACACTGAAGCTTTCTTT	TRBV28	TRBJ1-1	-	-
CASSLADQRVDNEQFF	TGTGCCAGCAGCTTAGCTGACCAGCGGGTTGACAATGAGCAGTTCTTC	TRBV7-8	TRBJ2-1	-	-
CASRGGGISYEQYF	TGTGCCAGCAGGGGAGGGGGGATATCCTACGAGCAGTACTTC	TRBV6-5	TRBJ2-7	-	-
CSVGSGVLDGYTF	TGCAGCGTTGGTTCGGGGGTATTGGATGGCTACACCTTC	TRBV29-1	TRBJ1-2	-	-
CASWGRLNYGYTF	TGTGCCAGCTGGGGCAGACTTAACTATGGCTACACCTTC	TRBV27	TRBJ1-2	-	-